One and the same sample provided the 27 T cell receptor beta chains below, sequenced in a study of blood T cell repertoires in COVID-19. Some clones are missing from TCRdb's copy, which holds only in-frame ones; the method was immunoSEQ multiplex PCR. Of about 190,000 clones listed, about 86% are singletons. The material sequenced was peripheral blood. The receptor source for this set is a woman aged 18-29 years who had recovered from COVID-19.

This clone appeared a few times. The rearrangement uses TRBV18 and TRBJ2-3; tentatively, D is TRBD2 (6 bases). The CDR3 totals 15 residues. Germline assignment: CDR1 KGHSH and CDR2 LQKENI. V dropped 3 bases and J dropped 1 base, with 11 bases sitting between them. The CDR3 nucleotides are TGTGCCAGCTCACCCGGTGGCGGGGGCACAGATACGCAGTATTTT. Translating gives CASSPGGGGTDTQYF.

The chain has TRBV9 and TRBJ1-1; D gene unclear. The CDR3 has 13 amino acids. Germline CDR1 is SGDLS and CDR2 is YYNGEE. The V gene lost 4 bases and the J gene lost 5 bases, with 12 bases spanning the gap. The chain's CDR3 is CASSKPGATEAFF. The CDR3 coding sequence is TGTGCCAGCAGCAAACCAGGCGCGACTGAAGCTTTCTTT.

CDR3 sequence: CASTPGNNQPQHF. The CDR3 nucleotides read TGTGCCAGCACGCCAGGGAACAATCAGCCCCAGCATTTT. The chain has TRBV27 and TRBJ1-5, with D perhaps TRBD1 (5 bases). The V gene's germline CDR1 is MNHEY and CDR2 SMNVEV (reference sequence). The CDR3 is 13 amino acids. V lost 7 bases and J lost 3, with 10 bases in between.

The rearrangement uses TRBV10-3 and TRBJ1-2, with 9 nucleotides matching TRBD1. V trimming: 4 bases; J trimming: 8 bases; junction bases outside the gene matches: 2. Germline assignment: CDR1 ENHRY and CDR2 SYGVKD. The CDR3 is 12 amino acids. The CDR3 loop reads CAISGTGDGYTF. In nucleotides, the CDR3 is TGTGCCATCAGTGGGACAGGGGACGGCTACACCTTC.

In its sample, this clone was seen once. The rearrangement uses TRBV7-9 and TRBJ2-1, with TRBD2 identical over 9 bases. Germline V CDR1 and CDR2: SEHNR, FQNEAQ (reference sequence). The trim removed 5 bases at V and 1 base at J, leaving 6 bases unmatched. This CDR3 spans 16 amino acids. The CDR3 loop is CASSVPGLASYNEQFF. CDR3 coding DNA: TGTGCCAGCAGCGTTCCGGGACTAGCTTCCTACAATGAGCAGTTCTTC.

As for this clone: The junction does not match germline at one end; this may be a read error. This chain joins TRBV4-1 and TRBJ2-1; 7 bases line up with TRBD1. The germline V gene has CDR1 MGHRA and CDR2 YSYEKL. This CDR3 is built from 15 residues. CDR3 bases: TGCGCCAGCAGCGAAACAGGGGTTCGGCCCAATCAGCAGTTCTTC. Amino acid sequence: CASSETGVRPNQQFF.

This chain joins TRBV7-6 and TRBJ1-2, with 7 bases identical to TRBD1. Germline V gene lookup returns CDR1 SGHVS and CDR2 FNYEAQ. V gave up 2 bases and J gave up 6 bases; unmatched junction bases: 3. This CDR3 is built from 13 residues. The CDR3 region is CASSLRGGDGYTF. In DNA form, the CDR3 reads TGTGCCAGCAGCTTACGAGGGGGCGATGGCTACACCTTC.

The chain couples TRBV18 to TRBJ2-1; D unresolved. V was pared by 4 bases and J by 6 bases, with 10 bases between. The germline V gene encodes CDR1 KGHSH and CDR2 LQKENI. This CDR3 is 13 amino acids long. CDR3: CASSLKTGNEQFF. The CDR3 DNA reads as TGTGCCAGCTCACTGAAGACGGGCAATGAGCAGTTCTTC.

This rearrangement joins TRBV5-1 to TRBJ1-1, with 8 positions matching TRBD1. V lost 4 bases to trimming and J lost 2 bases; unmatched junction nucleotides: 7. This CDR3 spans 15 amino acids. The germline gives CDR1 SGHRS, CDR2 YFSETQ. CDR3 bases: TGCGCCAGCAGCCCCTGGACAGGGCCAAACACTGAAGCTTTCTTT. This codes for CASSPWTGPNTEAFF.

This clone was observed a few times. The chain carries TRBV5-8 and TRBJ2-7, with TRBD2 identical over 7 bases. Germline-derived CDR1 and CDR2 are SGHTS and YDEGEE. V trimming: 0 bases; J trimming: 9 bases; junction bases outside the gene matches: 0. The CDR3 is 11 amino acids. CDR3 loop: CASSLERGQYF. CDR3 coding DNA: TGTGCCAGCAGCTTGGAGCGGGGGCAGTACTTC.

This clone showed up just a few times. The gene calls are TRBV9 and TRBJ1-1; the match to TRBD1 covers 8 bases. CDR3 length: 15 residues. Trimming removed 5 bases from V and 1 base from J; junction bases left unmatched: 7. CDR1 is SGDLS and CDR2 is YYNGEE in the germline V gene. The CDR3 region has the DNA TGTGCCAGCAGTAACAACGACAGGGGGAACACTGAAGCTTTCTTT. Translated, it gives CASSNNDRGNTEAFF.

In this sample, this clone turned up once. The chain links TRBV4-1 to TRBJ2-1; weak D call: TRBD2 (5 bases). Germline V gene data show CDR1 as MGHRA and CDR2 as YSYEKL. Trimming removed 1 base from V and 5 bases from J, with 9 bases in between. The CDR3 spans 14 residues. CDR3 in amino acids: CASSQGATNNEQFF. The CDR3 region has the DNA TGCGCCAGCAGCCAAGGGGCGACTAACAATGAGCAGTTCTTC.

The chain links TRBV5-3 to TRBJ1-2, with D perhaps matching TRBD1 (6 bases). TRBV5-3 carries the ORF label, with uncertain function. The CDR3 length is 14 residues. V lost 3 bases and J lost 7, with 16 bases in between. The CDR3 is CARSYGQKGRGYTF. CDR3 nucleotide sequence: TGTGCCAGAAGCTACGGACAGAAGGGTCGTGGCTACACCTTC.

The chain carries TRBV2 and TRBJ1-2, with D possibly being TRBD1 (5 bases). The CDR3 spans 14 residues. Trimming took 6 bases from V and 3 from J, leaving 14 bases between them. Germline V gene lookup returns CDR1 SNHLY and CDR2 FYNNEI. CDR3 amino acids: CASSPTGVHYGYTF. The CDR3 nucleotides are TGTGCCAGCAGCCCGACGGGGGTACACTATGGCTACACCTTC.

The V call is TRBV5-6, the J call TRBJ1-2; TRBD1 is a possible D gene (6 bases). The CDR3 contains 15 residues. Germline CDR1 reads SGHDT; CDR2 reads YYEEEE. V was cut by 0 bases and J by 2 bases, with 11 bases left in between. CDR3: CASSLAGARNYGYTF. CDR3 coding DNA: TGTGCCAGCAGCTTGGCAGGGGCCAGAAACTATGGCTACACCTTC.

This rearrangement joins TRBV27 to TRBJ2-2, with 8 bases that match TRBD2. The CDR3 consists of 15 residues. Germline loops: CDR1 MNHEY, CDR2 SMNVEV (reference sequence). J gave up 10 bases and V 3 bases, and 10 bases lay outside the gene matches. The CDR3 DNA follows: TGTGCCAGCAGTTTCTCCAAACAGACTAGCGCGGAGCTGTTTTTT. Translation gives CASSFSKQTSAELFF.

The V call is TRBV5-4, the J call TRBJ1-2; D call uncertain. Germline assignment: CDR1 SGHNT and CDR2 YYREEE (reference sequence). V lost 1 base, J lost 3 bases, and 13 bases lay in between. The CDR3 sequence is 15 residues long. CDR3 in DNA: TGTGCCAGCAGCTTGTTAAGGAGCCGGGACTATGGCTACACCTTC. Translation: CASSLLRSRDYGYTF.

This clone was detected only a few times. V gene TRBV28 combines with J gene TRBJ1-5; no reliable D call. The CDR3 spans 14 residues. Germline CDR1 reads MDHEN; CDR2 reads SYDVKM. Trimming stripped 3 bases from V and 0 bases from J, with 6 bases between. CDR3: CASSFSYSNQPQHF. The CDR3 DNA reads as TGTGCCAGCAGTTTCTCTTATAGCAATCAGCCCCAGCATTTT.

The rearrangement uses TRBV6-2 or TRBV6-3 and TRBJ2-1; D remains ambiguous. Trimming pared 5 bases from V and 4 bases from J, leaving 21 bases between. Germline V CDR1 and CDR2: MNHEY, SVGEGT. This CDR3 is built from 17 residues. The CDR3 DNA is TGTGCCAGCAGTCTTATCATACTCCCGCCTCGTTACAATGAGCAGTTCTTC. The encoded protein is CASSLIILPPRYNEQFF.

CDR3 nucleotides: TGTGCCAGCAGCAAAACCGCTCAGGGGAGCTCCTACGAGCAGTACTTC. As protein: CASSKTAQGSSYEQYF. J is TRBJ2-7 and V is TRBV28; possibly TRBD1 for D (6 bases). Germline V lookup: CDR1 MDHEN, CDR2 SYDVKM. The germline V and J ends were trimmed by 6 bases and 0 bases, with 18 bases remaining between them. The CDR3 spans 16 residues.

The V and J genes are TRBV29-1 and TRBJ2-5; 7 bases fit TRBD2. The CDR3 totals 16 residues. The germline gives CDR1 SQVTM, CDR2 ANQGSEA. V shed 5 bases and J 5 bases; nucleotides not matched to a gene: 17. The CDR3 sequence is CSVSPRLVGEGETQYF. CDR3 DNA sequence: TGCAGCGTTTCACCCCGCCTGGTCGGGGAGGGGGAGACCCAGTACTTC.

This chain uses TRBV27 with TRBJ1-6, with 9 bases aligning to TRBD1. After removal of 4 bases from V and 8 bases from J, the junction contained 6 bases not matched to a gene. Germline V gives CDR1 MNHEY, CDR2 SMNVEV (reference sequence). The CDR3 consists of 15 residues. This CDR3 is CASSSPGQGHSPLHF. In nucleotides, the CDR3 is TGTGCCAGCAGTTCTCCGGGACAGGGTCATTCACCCCTCCACTTT.

The V and J genes are TRBV25-1 and TRBJ1-2; TRBD1 aligns across 7 bases. Germline CDR1 reads MGHDK; CDR2 reads SYGVNS. The CDR3 totals 15 residues. J was trimmed by 4 bases and V by 3 bases; bases with no gene match: 8. The CDR3 here is CASSDPDRRGYGYTF. CDR3 DNA sequence: TGTGCCAGCAGTGATCCGGACAGGAGGGGCTATGGCTACACCTTC.

The chain recombines TRBV2 with TRBJ1-5; 8 bases match TRBD1. The V and J ends lost 4 bases and 4 bases, in that order; junction bases with no gene match: 15. The CDR3 length is 18 residues. Per germline, CDR1 SNHLY and CDR2 FYNNEI. Written as DNA, the CDR3 is TGTGCCAGCAGTGTCGGAACCCTAATGACAGGGGAAAATCAGCCCCAGCATTTT. This gives the protein CASSVGTLMTGENQPQHF.

The chain couples TRBV2 to TRBJ1-5; 7 positions agree with TRBD1. Germline loops: CDR1 SNHLY, CDR2 FYNNEI. This CDR3 comprises 14 residues. Germline trimming cut 3 bases from V and 7 bases from J; bases unmatched to any gene: 6. This CDR3 reads CASSDRQGKQPQHF. Written as DNA, the CDR3 is TGTGCCAGCAGTGACCGACAGGGTAAACAGCCCCAGCATTTT. The full variable domain, completed using reference TRBV2 and TRBJ1-5, is EPEVTQTPSHQVTQMGQEVILRCVPISNHLYFYWYRQILGQKVEFLVSFYNNEISEKSEIFDDQFSVERPDGSNFTLKIRSTKLEDSAMYFCASSDRQGKQPQHFGDGTRLSIL.

This clone has just a few counts. The chain combines TRBV15 with TRBJ2-7; maybe TRBD1 (6 bases). With 6 bases removed from V and 2 bases from J, the gap between germline ends came to 11 bases. The CDR3 loop spans 13 amino acids. The germline V gene has CDR1 LNHNV and CDR2 YYDKDF (reference sequence). The CDR3 DNA sequence: TGTGCCACCAGTTGGCAGGGGACCTACGAGCAGTACTTC. Translated, it gives CATSWQGTYEQYF.

This clone was seen a handful of times. The chain employs TRBV5-1 and TRBJ2-7; the D gene is possibly TRBD1 (6 bases). The ends were cut back, 6 bases at V and 1 base at J, with 14 bases in the middle. This CDR3 is built from 14 residues. Germline-derived CDR1 and CDR2 are SGHRS and YFSETQ. As DNA, the CDR3 is TGCGCCAGCACCCCGGAAGGACAGTCCTACGAGCAGTACTTC. This encodes CASTPEGQSYEQYF. Filled out from reference TRBV5-1 and TRBJ2-7, the complete variable domain reads KAGVTQTPRYLIKTRGQQVTLSCSPISGHRSVSWYQQTPGQGLQFLFEYFSETQRNKGNFPGRFSGRQFSNSRSEMNVSTLELGDSALYLCASTPEGQSYEQYFGPGTRLTVT.